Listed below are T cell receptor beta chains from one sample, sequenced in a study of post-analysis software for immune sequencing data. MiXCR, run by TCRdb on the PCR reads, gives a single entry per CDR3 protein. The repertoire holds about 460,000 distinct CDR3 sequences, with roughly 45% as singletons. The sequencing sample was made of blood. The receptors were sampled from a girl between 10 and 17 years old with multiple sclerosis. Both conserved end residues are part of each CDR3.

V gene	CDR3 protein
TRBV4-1	CASSPGTPSNQPQHF
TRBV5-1	CASSPEVPGANGETQYF
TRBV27	CASSLFSVDGSGANVLTF
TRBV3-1	CASSQSPGLASSYEQYF
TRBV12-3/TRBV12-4	CASSFASGNEQYF
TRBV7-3	CASSLPGLRREQFF
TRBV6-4	CASVGTGGVQPQHF
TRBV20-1	CSARPAATDTQYF
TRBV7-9	CASTQSGPLGTQYF
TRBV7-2	CASSEGLAVYNEQFF
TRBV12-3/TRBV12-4	CASSLGGITYEQYF
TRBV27	CASYSSGRETQYF
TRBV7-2	CASSLVGTPATNEKLFF
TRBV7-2	CASSLGQRNTGELFF
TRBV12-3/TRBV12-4	CASSTRAGGPYNEQFF
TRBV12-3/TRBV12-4	CASSSPRQGLSEQYF
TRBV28	CASSLGRADGGGGEQYF
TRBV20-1	CSARDISGSENEQFF
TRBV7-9	CASSLMDSCQETQYF
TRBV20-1	CSALTDPGELFF
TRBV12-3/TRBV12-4	CASSLADPTSGANVLTF
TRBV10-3	CAISESGGTDTQYF
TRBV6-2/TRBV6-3	CASRLDRTSGSDEQYF
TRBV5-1	CASSPLSGIRDEQFF
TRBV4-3	CASSQDLWSEQYF
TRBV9	CASSVDLGTEAFF
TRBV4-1	CASSQDQGETYEQYF
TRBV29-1	CSGTPDRGGSYNEQFF
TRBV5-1	CASSLSGMGGRTDTQYF
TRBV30	CARTLGNEQFF
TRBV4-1	CASSQVLGPLKRSSYNEQFF
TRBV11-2	CASSSPRGLGVYNEQFF
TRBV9	CASSVAWEGPYEQFF
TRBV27	CASSLQGQGGYYGYTF
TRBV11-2	CASSLVAAYEQYF